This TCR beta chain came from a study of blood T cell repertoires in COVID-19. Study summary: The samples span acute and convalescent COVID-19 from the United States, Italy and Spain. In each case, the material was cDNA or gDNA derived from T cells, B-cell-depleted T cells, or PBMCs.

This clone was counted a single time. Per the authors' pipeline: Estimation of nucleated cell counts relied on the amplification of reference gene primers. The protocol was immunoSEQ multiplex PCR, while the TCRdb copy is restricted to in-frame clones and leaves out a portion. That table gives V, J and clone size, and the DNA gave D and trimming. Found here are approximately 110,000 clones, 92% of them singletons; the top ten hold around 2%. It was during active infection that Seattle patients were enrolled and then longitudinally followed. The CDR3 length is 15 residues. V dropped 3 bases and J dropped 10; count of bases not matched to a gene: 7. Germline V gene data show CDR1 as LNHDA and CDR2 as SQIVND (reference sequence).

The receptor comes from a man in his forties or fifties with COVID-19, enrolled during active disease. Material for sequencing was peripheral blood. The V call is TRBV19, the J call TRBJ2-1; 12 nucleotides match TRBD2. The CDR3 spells CASSMLTSGSREQFF. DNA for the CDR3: TGTGCCAGTAGTATGTTGACTAGCGGGAGCCGGGAGCAGTTCTTC.